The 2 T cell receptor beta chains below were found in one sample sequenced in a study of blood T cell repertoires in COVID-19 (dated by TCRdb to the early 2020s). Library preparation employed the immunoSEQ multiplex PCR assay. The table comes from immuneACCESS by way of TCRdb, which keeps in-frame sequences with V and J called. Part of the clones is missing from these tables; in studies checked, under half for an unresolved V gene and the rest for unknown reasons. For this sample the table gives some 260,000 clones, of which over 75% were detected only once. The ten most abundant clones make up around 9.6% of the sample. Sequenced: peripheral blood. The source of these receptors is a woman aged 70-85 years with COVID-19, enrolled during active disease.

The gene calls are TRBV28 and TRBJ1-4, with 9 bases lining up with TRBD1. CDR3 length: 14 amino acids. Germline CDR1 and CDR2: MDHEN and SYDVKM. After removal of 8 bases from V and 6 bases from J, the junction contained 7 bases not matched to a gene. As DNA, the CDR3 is TGTGCCAGCCAAACCGGGACAGGGCATGAAAAACTGTTTTTT. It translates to CASQTGTGHEKLFF.

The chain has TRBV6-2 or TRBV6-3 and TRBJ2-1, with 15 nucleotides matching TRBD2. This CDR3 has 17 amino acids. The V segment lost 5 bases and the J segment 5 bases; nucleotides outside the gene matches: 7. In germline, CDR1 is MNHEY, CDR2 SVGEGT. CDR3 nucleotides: TGTGCCAGCAGTCACGGGACTAGCGGGAGGTGGAACAATGAGCAGTTCTTC. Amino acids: CASSHGTSGRWNNEQFF.